The rows below give T cell receptor beta chains drawn from one sample of a study of T cells in Graves' hyperthyroidism and ophthalmopathy. TCRdb reprocessed the multiplex PCR reads with MiXCR, giving one entry per CDR3 protein. The sample lists a few hundred thousand distinct CDR3 sequences, 25% occurring once. The sequencing sample was made of blood. These receptor sequences come from a man aged 50 to 59 with Graves' hyperthyroidism. Each CDR3 is given with its conserved first and last residue. D genes are given only for firm matches. The size of a clone is reported for some rows only, either as once, few or many, or as a class for expanded clones.

d_gene	abundance	j_gene	v_gene	CDR3aa	CDR3nt
TRBD1	-	TRBJ2-6	TRBV2	CARETGGPRGANVLTF	TGTGCCAGGGAGACAGGGGGCCCCCGGGGGGCCAACGTCCTGACTTTC
-	-	TRBJ2-1	TRBV3-1	CASSQEGDKYSYNEQFF	TGTGCCAGCAGCCAAGAAGGCGACAAGTATTCCTACAATGAGCAGTTCTTC
TRBD1	many	TRBJ1-2	TRBV3-1	CASSQNTGTGGGYTF	TGTGCCAGCAGCCAAAATACCGGGACAGGAGGGGGCTACACCTTC
-	once	TRBJ2-1	TRBV7-9	CASSFHRDYNEQFF	TGTGCCAGCAGCTTCCACAGGGACTACAATGAGCAGTTCTTC
-	few	TRBJ1-6	TRBV6-1	CASTDLQGSPLHF	TGTGCCAGCACCGACTTACAAGGTTCACCCCTCCACTTT
-	few	TRBJ2-5	TRBV11-2	CASRGLEREPQETQYF	TGTGCCAGCAGGGGGTTGGAGAGGGAGCCGCAAGAGACCCAGTACTTC
-	-	TRBJ2-2	TRBV19	CASSRVGGELFF	TGTGCCAGTAGTAGGGTCGGCGGGGAGCTGTTTTTT
TRBD2	few	TRBJ2-5	TRBV5-1	CASSIRGTSGGQETQYF	TGCGCCAGCAGCATCAGGGGGACTAGCGGGGGGCAGGAGACCCAGTACTTC
-	-	TRBJ2-1	TRBV6-2/TRBV6-3	CASSYRVSYEQFF	TGTGCCAGCAGTTACCGGGTCTCCTACGAGCAGTTCTTC
-	-	TRBJ1-1	TRBV19	CASSTTTTNTEAFF	TGTGCCAGTAGTACGACAACGACGAACACTGAAGCTTTCTTT
-	few	TRBJ2-1	TRBV5-6	CASSLYGSRYNEQFF	TGTGCCAGCAGCTTGTACGGGAGTCGCTACAATGAGCAGTTCTTC
-	-	TRBJ1-2	TRBV19	CASSSTRGRMTYGYTF	TGTGCCAGTAGTTCCACCCGGGGACGGATGACCTATGGCTACACCTTC
-	-	TRBJ2-3	TRBV7-9	CASSPGALDTQYF	TGTGCCAGCAGCCCCGGCGCTTTAGATACGCAGTATTTT
TRBD2	-	TRBJ2-3	TRBV7-3	CASSRGLAGFTDTQYF	TGTGCCAGCAGCCGGGGACTAGCGGGGTTTACAGATACGCAGTATTTT
TRBD2	-	TRBJ2-5	TRBV5-1	CASSSGPLAGGLETQYF	TGCGCCAGCAGCTCGGGTCCTTTAGCGGGGGGGCTAGAGACCCAGTACTTC
TRBD1	few	TRBJ2-7	TRBV5-1	CASSEDRGFSYEQYF	TGCGCCAGCAGCGAGGACAGGGGCTTTTCCTACGAGCAGTACTTC
-	few	TRBJ2-3	TRBV12-3/TRBV12-4	CASSATGADTQYF	TGTGCCAGCAGTGCGACTGGAGCAGATACGCAGTATTTT
TRBD1	-	TRBJ1-2	TRBV27	CASRWTGGNYGYTF	TGTGCCAGCAGGTGGACAGGGGGCAACTATGGCTACACCTTC
-	few	TRBJ1-2	TRBV29-1	CSGRTVNYGYTF	TGCAGCGGGAGGACGGTAAACTATGGCTACACCTTC
-	-	TRBJ2-7	TRBV5-6	CASSERGVGYEQYF	TGTGCCAGCAGCGAGCGCGGGGTAGGCTACGAGCAGTACTTC
-	-	TRBJ2-5	TRBV29-1	CSVRQLGETQYF	TGCAGCGTTCGACAGCTCGGAGAGACCCAGTACTTC
-	-	TRBJ1-5	TRBV6-1	CASSSRRGAGQPQHF	TGTGCCAGCAGCTCAAGGAGGGGGGCAGGGCAGCCCCAGCATTTT
TRBD2	many	TRBJ2-5	TRBV7-2	CASSLTSGSETQYF	TGTGCCAGCAGCTTGACAAGCGGGAGTGAGACCCAGTACTTC
TRBD2	few	TRBJ2-3	TRBV27	CASSLSGGVGTDTQYF	TGTGCCAGCAGCCTAAGCGGGGGCGTGGGTACAGATACGCAGTATTTT
-	-	TRBJ2-6	TRBV7-3	CASSLGVGSGANVLTF	TGTGCCAGCAGCTTAGGGGTTGGCTCTGGGGCCAACGTCCTGACTTTC
TRBD1	-	TRBJ1-5	TRBV20-1	CSAREFGQGDNQPQHF	TGCAGTGCTAGAGAGTTCGGACAGGGCGACAATCAGCCCCAGCATTTT
-	few	TRBJ2-3	TRBV29-1	CSVVGGDTQYF	TGCAGCGTTGTAGGGGGAGATACGCAGTATTTT
TRBD2	-	TRBJ2-1	TRBV20-1	CSARDLLLAGVSYNEQFF	TGCAGTGCTAGAGACCTCCTTCTAGCGGGAGTATCCTACAATGAGCAGTTCTTC
-	-	TRBJ1-2	TRBV11-2	CASSLEGPGSNYGYTF	TGTGCCAGCAGCTTAGAGGGTCCGGGGAGTAACTATGGCTACACCTTC
TRBD2	few	TRBJ2-1	TRBV11-3	CASSLALAGTNEQFF	TGTGCCAGCAGCTTAGCACTAGCGGGAACCAATGAGCAGTTCTTC
TRBD2	-	TRBJ2-5	TRBV18	CASSPPGLAVRGETQYF	TGTGCCAGCTCACCACCGGGACTAGCGGTCCGCGGAGAGACCCAGTACTTC
TRBD2	many	TRBJ2-1	TRBV2	CASGTKTSGNEQFF	TGTGCCAGCGGGACAAAAACTAGCGGCAATGAGCAGTTCTTC
TRBD2	few	TRBJ2-1	TRBV7-2	CASSLLSGRVHEQFF	TGTGCCAGCAGCTTACTTAGCGGGAGGGTCCATGAGCAGTTCTTC
-	few	TRBJ2-7	TRBV11-3	CASSFTQAGEQYF	TGTGCCAGCAGCTTTACCCAGGCGGGTGAGCAGTACTTC
-	few	TRBJ1-2	TRBV6-1	CASTAIYGYTF	TGTGCCAGCACGGCCATTTATGGCTACACCTTC
-	-	TRBJ1-2	TRBV4-2	CASSQEEGNYGYTF	TGTGCCAGCAGCCAAGAGGAGGGGAACTATGGCTACACCTTC
-	-	TRBJ2-3	TRBV18	CASQGLTDTQYF	TGTGCCAGCCAGGGACTCACAGATACGCAGTATTTT
-	many	TRBJ1-1	TRBV11-3	CASSLWVGSDTEAFF	TGTGCCAGCAGCTTGTGGGTCGGCTCCGACACTGAAGCTTTCTTT
-	-	TRBJ2-1	TRBV7-9	CASSQGRDNEQFF	TGTGCCAGCAGCCAGGGGCGGGACAATGAGCAGTTCTTC
TRBD1	few	TRBJ1-2	TRBV6-1	CASSAGTGIYGYTF	TGTGCCAGCAGCGCCGGGACAGGGATCTATGGCTACACCTTC
TRBD2	many	TRBJ2-1	TRBV2	CASTEVRLAYNEQFF	TGTGCCAGCACCGAAGTCAGACTAGCTTACAATGAGCAGTTCTTC
TRBD1	few	TRBJ1-1	TRBV20-1	CSARDWDRDETEAFF	TGCAGTGCTAGAGATTGGGACAGGGATGAGACTGAAGCTTTCTTT
-	-	TRBJ2-1	TRBV19	CASSIHRGSGSSYNEQFF	TGTGCCAGTAGTATACACAGGGGTAGCGGAAGCTCCTACAATGAGCAGTTCTTC
-	few	TRBJ2-7	TRBV29-1	CSVEEVGAGSRYEQYF	TGCAGCGTTGAAGAAGTGGGAGCGGGTTCCCGCTACGAGCAGTACTTC
-	-	TRBJ1-3	TRBV2	CASSETGTGNTIYF	TGTGCCAGCAGTGAAACCGGGACGGGAAACACCATATATTTT
TRBD1	-	TRBJ1-1	TRBV6-1	CASKKDRGTSFATEAFF	TGTGCCAGCAAGAAAGACAGGGGCACCAGTTTTGCCACTGAAGCTTTCTTT
TRBD1	many	TRBJ1-1	TRBV28	CASSLDRGLGTEAFF	TGTGCCAGCAGCCTAGACAGGGGGCTTGGCACTGAAGCTTTCTTT
-	many	TRBJ2-5	TRBV3-1	CASSHPGTQETQYF	TGTGCCAGCAGCCATCCGGGGACCCAAGAGACCCAGTACTTC
-	few	TRBJ1-4	TRBV12-3/TRBV12-4	CASRPGRLNEKLFF	TGTGCCAGCCGCCCAGGACGGCTAAATGAAAAACTGTTTTTT
-	few	TRBJ2-6	TRBV2	CASSPLTNGANVLTF	TGTGCCAGCAGCCCACTGACTAATGGGGCCAACGTCCTGACTTTC
-	-	TRBJ2-5	TRBV20-1	CSATQGRETQYF	TGCAGTGCGACCCAGGGGAGAGAGACCCAGTACTTC
-	-	TRBJ2-5	TRBV5-8	CASSPNTGSHQETQYF	TGTGCCAGCAGCCCCAACACAGGGAGCCATCAGGAGACCCAGTACTTC
TRBD1	-	TRBJ1-2	TRBV2	CASSLTGTALTF	TGTGCCAGCTCATTAACCGGGACAGCTCTCACCTTC